This T cell receptor (beta chain) was captured in a study of blood T cell repertoires in COVID-19. Study at large: From the United States, Italy and Spain came samples of acute and convalescent COVID-19. PBMCs, B-cell-depleted T cells, or T cells were the source of the cDNA or gDNA that made up the material.

In the study's own analysis: Reference gene primer amplification gave nucleated cell count estimates. Repertoires were generated with immunoSEQ multiplex PCR, while TCRdb's copy carries only in-frame clones and drops some. Clone size and V and J calls were adopted from that table, with D and trimming inferred from the DNA. The table records 130,000 or so clones, about four fifths of them present only once. This clone was observed a few times. The clonotype originates from a human donor in a cohort sampled during active COVID-19. The sample comprised peripheral blood.

The CDR3, as DNA: TGTGCCAGCAGCCGAGGGACAGGGCTGATTTACTTC. It is translated as CASSRGTGLIYF. The chain combines TRBV9 with TRBJ2-7, with 9 bases lining up with TRBD1. Germline V gene lookup returns CDR1 SGDLS and CDR2 YYNGEE. The J segment lost 13 bases and the V segment lost 4 bases, leaving 9 bases of the junction unmatched. This CDR3 has 12 residues.